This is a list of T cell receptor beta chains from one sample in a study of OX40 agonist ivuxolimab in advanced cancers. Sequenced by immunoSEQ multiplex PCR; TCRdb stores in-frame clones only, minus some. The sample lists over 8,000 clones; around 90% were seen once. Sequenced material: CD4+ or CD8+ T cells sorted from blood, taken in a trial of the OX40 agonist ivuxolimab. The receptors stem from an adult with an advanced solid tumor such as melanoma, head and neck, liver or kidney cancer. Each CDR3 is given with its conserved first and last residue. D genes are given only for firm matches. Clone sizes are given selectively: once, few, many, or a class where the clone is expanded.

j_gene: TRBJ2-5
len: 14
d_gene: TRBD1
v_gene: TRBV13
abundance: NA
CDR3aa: CASSIGQGQETQYF
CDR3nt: TGTGCCAGCAGCATAGGACAGGGCCAAGAGACCCAGTACTTC

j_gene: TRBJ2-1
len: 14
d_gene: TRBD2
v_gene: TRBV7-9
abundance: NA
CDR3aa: CASSATSGEVEQFF
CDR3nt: TGTGCCAGCAGCGCAACTAGCGGGGAGGTGGAGCAGTTCTTC

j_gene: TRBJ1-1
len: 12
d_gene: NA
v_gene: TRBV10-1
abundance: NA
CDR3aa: CASSEYRGQPFF
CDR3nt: TGCGCCAGCAGTGAGTATCGGGGGCAACCTTTCTTT

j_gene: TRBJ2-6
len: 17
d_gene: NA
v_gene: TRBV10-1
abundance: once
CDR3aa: CASSFVAAQSRANVLTF
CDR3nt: TGCGCCAGCAGTTTCGTAGCCGCACAAAGTCGGGCCAACGTCCTGACTTTC

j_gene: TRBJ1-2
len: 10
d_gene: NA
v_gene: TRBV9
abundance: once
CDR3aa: CASTGYGYTF
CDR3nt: TGTGCCAGCACCGGTTATGGCTACACCTTC

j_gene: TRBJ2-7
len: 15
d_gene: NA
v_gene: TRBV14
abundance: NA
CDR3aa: CASSQVLGLAYEQYF
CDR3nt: TGTGCCAGCAGCCAAGTTCTGGGTCTAGCCTACGAGCAGTACTTC

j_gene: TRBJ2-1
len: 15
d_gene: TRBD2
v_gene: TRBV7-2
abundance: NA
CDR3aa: CASSLLAGGLNEQFF
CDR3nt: TGTGCCAGCAGCTTATTAGCGGGGGGGCTCAATGAGCAGTTCTTC

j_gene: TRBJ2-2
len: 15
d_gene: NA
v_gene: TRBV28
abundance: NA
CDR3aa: CASSLGYKVTGELFF
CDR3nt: TGTGCCAGCAGTTTAGGATACAAAGTCACCGGGGAGCTGTTTTTT

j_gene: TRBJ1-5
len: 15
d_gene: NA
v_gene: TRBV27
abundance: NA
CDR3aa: CASSFWGASNQPQHF
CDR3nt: TGTGCCAGCAGTTTTTGGGGGGCTAGCAATCAGCCCCAGCATTTT

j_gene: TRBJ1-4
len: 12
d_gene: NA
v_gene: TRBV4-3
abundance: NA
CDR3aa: CASSQDAEKLFF
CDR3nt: TGCGCCAGCAGCCAAGATGCGGAAAAACTGTTTTTT

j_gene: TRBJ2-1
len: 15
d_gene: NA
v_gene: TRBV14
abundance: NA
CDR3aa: CASSLYIGGANEQFF
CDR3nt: TGTGCCAGCAGCCTCTACATTGGGGGGGCTAATGAGCAGTTCTTC

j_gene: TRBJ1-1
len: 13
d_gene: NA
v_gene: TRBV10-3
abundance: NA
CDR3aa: CAISEGGDTEAFF
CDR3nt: TGTGCCATCAGTGAAGGAGGTGACACTGAAGCTTTCTTT

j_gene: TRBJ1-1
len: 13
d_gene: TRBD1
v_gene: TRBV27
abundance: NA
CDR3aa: CASSKDRVREAFF
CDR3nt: TGTGCCAGCAGTAAGGACAGGGTTCGCGAAGCTTTCTTT

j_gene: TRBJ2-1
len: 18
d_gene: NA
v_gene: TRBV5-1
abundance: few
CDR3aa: CASSLTGGPVSSYNEQFF
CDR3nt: TGCGCCAGCAGCTTAACGGGGGGCCCCGTTTCGTCCTACAATGAGCAGTTCTTC

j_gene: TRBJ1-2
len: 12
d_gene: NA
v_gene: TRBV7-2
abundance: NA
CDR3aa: CASSLVPYGYTF
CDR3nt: TGTGCCAGCAGCTTAGTCCCATATGGCTACACCTTC

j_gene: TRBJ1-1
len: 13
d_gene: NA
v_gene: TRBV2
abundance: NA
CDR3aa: CASSDGGDTEAFF
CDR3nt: TGTGCCAGCAGTGATGGGGGGGACACTGAAGCTTTCTTT

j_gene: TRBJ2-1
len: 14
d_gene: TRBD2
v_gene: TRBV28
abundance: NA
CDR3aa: CAAVAGVPYNEQFF
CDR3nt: TGTGCCGCGGTAGCGGGAGTGCCCTACAATGAGCAGTTCTTC

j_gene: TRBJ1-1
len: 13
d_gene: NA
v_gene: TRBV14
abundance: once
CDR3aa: CASSHLQGPEAFF
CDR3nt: TGTGCCAGCAGCCATTTACAGGGTCCTGAAGCTTTCTTT

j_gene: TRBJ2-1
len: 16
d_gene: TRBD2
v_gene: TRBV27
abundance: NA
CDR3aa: CASSFLSSGRYNEQFF
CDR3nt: TGTGCCAGCAGTTTCCTATCTAGCGGGAGATACAATGAGCAGTTCTTC

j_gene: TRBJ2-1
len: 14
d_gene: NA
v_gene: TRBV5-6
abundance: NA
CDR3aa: CASSSGTWDNEQFF
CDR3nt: TGTGCCAGCAGCTCCGGCACGTGGGACAATGAGCAGTTCTTC

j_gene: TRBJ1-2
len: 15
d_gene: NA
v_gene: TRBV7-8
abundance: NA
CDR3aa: CASSLEDRTNYGYTF
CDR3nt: TGTGCCAGCAGCTTAGAGGACAGAACTAACTATGGCTACACCTTC

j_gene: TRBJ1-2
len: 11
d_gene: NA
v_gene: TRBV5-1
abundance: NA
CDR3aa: CASSQGQGYTF
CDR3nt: TGCGCCAGCAGCCAGGGGCAAGGCTACACCTTC

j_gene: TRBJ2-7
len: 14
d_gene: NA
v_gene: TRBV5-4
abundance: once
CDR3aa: CASSLYDGAYEQYF
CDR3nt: TGTGCCAGCAGCTTGTATGACGGGGCCTACGAGCAGTACTTC

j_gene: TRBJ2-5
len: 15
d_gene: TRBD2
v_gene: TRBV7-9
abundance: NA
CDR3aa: CASSLVLAGEETQYF
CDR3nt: TGTGCCAGCAGCTTAGTTCTAGCGGGAGAAGAGACCCAGTACTTC

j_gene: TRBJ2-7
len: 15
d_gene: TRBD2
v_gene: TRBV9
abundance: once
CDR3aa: CASSVGTSYSYEQYF
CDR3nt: TGTGCCAGCAGCGTAGGGACTAGCTACTCCTACGAGCAGTACTTC

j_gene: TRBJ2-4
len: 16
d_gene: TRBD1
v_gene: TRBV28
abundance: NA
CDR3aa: CASTRQGSLAKNIQYF
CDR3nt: TGTGCCAGCACTCGACAGGGATCACTCGCCAAAAACATTCAGTACTTC

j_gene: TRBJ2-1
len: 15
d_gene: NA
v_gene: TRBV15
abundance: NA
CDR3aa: CATSRDNEAYNEQFF
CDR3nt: TGTGCCACCAGCAGAGATAACGAGGCCTACAATGAGCAGTTCTTC

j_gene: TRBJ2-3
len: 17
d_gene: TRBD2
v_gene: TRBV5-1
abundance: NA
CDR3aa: CASSLVIAGGPQDTQYF
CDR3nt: TGCGCCAGCAGCTTGGTTATAGCGGGAGGGCCACAGGATACGCAGTATTTT

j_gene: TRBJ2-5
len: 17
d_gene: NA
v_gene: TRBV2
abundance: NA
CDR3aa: CAIRLGGDRRQEETQYF
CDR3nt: TGTGCCATCCGGTTGGGAGGGGACAGAAGACAGGAGGAGACCCAGTACTTC

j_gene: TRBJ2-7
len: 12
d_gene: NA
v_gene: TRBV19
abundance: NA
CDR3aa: CASSDRIYEQYF
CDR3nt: TGTGCCAGTAGTGACCGGATCTACGAGCAGTACTTC

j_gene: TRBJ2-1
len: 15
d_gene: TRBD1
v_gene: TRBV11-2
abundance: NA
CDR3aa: CASSTRDRGSGEQFF
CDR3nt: TGTGCCAGCAGCACCCGGGACAGGGGGAGCGGTGAGCAGTTCTTC

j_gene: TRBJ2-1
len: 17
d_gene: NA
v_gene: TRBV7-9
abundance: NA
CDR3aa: CASSSLSDTARYNEQFF
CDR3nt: TGTGCCAGCAGCTCCCTCTCCGATACGGCGCGATACAATGAGCAGTTCTTC

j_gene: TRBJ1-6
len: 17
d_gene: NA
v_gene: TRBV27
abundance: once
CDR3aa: CASRPNRAESYNSPLHF
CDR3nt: TGTGCCAGCAGACCGAACAGGGCTGAGTCCTATAATTCACCCCTCCACTTT

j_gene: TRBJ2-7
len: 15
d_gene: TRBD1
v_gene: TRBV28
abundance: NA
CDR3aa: CASSEPGQGAYEQYF
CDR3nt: TGTGCCAGCAGCGAACCGGGACAGGGGGCGTACGAGCAGTACTTC

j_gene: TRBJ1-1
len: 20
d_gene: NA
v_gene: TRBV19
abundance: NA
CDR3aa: CASSGLPTSGTKIMNTEAFF
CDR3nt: TGTGCCAGTAGTGGTCTCCCGACCTCGGGTACCAAGATCATGAACACTGAAGCTTTCTTT

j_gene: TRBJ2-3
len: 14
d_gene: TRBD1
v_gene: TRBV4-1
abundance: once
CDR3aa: CASTFDRGADTQYF
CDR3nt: TGCGCCAGCACATTTGACAGGGGGGCAGATACGCAGTATTTT

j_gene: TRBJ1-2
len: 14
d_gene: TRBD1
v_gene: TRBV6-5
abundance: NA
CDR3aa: CASSYQGTAYGYTF
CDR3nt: TGTGCCAGCAGTTACCAGGGGACAGCCTATGGCTACACCTTC

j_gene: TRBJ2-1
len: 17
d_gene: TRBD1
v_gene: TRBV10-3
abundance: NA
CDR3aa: CAISEPGQGAFGNEQFF
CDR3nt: TGTGCCATCAGCGAACCGGGACAGGGGGCGTTTGGAAATGAGCAGTTCTTC

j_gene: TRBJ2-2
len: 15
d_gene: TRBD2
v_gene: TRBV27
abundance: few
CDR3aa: CASSERGRNTGELFF
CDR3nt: TGTGCCAGCAGTGAGCGGGGGCGGAACACCGGGGAGCTGTTTTTT

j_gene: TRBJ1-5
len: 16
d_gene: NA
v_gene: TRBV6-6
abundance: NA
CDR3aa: CASSSLIFGGGQPQHF
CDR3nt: TGTGCCAGCAGTTCCCTTATATTTGGGGGAGGCCAGCCCCAGCATTTT

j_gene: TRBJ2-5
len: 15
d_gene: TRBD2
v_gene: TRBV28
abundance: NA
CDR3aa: CASSLGLAGMETQYF
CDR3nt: TGTGCCAGCAGTTTGGGACTAGCGGGGATGGAGACCCAGTACTTC

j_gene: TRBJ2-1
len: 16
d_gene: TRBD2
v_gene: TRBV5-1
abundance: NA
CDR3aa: CASSGSGRPPENEQFF
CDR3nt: TGCGCCAGCAGCGGTAGCGGGAGGCCGCCGGAAAATGAGCAGTTCTTC